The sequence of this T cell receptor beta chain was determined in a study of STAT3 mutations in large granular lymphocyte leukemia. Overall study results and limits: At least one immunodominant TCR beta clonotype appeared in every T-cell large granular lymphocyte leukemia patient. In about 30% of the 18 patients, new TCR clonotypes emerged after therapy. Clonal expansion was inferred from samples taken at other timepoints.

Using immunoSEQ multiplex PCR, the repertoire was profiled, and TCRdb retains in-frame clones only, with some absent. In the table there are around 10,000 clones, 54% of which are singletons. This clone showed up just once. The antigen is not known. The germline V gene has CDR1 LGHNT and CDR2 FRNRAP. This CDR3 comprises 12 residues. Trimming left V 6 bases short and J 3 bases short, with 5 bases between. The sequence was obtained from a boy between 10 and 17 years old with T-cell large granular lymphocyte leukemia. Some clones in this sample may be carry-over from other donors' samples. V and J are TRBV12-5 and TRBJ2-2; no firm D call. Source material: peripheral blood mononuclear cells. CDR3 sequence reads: CASGPYTGELFF. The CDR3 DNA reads TGTGCTAGTGGCCCTTACACCGGGGAGCTGTTTTTT. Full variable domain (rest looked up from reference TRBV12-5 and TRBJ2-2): DARVTQTPRHKVTEMGQEVTMRCQPILGHNTVFWYRQTMMQGLELLAYFRNRAPLDDSGMPKDRFSAEMPDATLATLKIQPSEPRDSAVYFCASGPYTGELFFGEGSRLTVL.